Detailed here is one T cell receptor beta chain. Its antigen is as yet unknown. This sample stems from a study of cytomegalovirus exposure and HLA in healthy donors. Study context: The same platform was used for the 100 to 150 validation repertoires and the roughly 730 first-cohort repertoires, a later analysis reported. Study-level findings and limits: TCR beta chains numbering more than 150 were designated cytomegalovirus-associated. With high specificity and sensitivity, the classifier reportedly diagnosed cytomegalovirus status.

Assay used: immunoSEQ multiplex PCR; TCRdb lists only in-frame clones, some missing. The data show roughly 130,000 clones, 89% seen once. Looked up from germline, CDR1 is MNHEY and CDR2 is SVGAGI. The V end lost 0 bases, the J end lost 2 bases, and 6 bases lay between the germline ends. This CDR3 comprises 14 residues. The receptor comes from a woman between 18 and 29 years old in good health and CMV-seropositive. The chain has TRBV6-5 and TRBJ2-3; D remains ambiguous. The sample taken for sequencing was PBMCs. Written as DNA, the CDR3 is TGTGCCAGCAGTTACTCCCAGGTCACAGATACGCAGTATTTT. Amino acid sequence: CASSYSQVTDTQYF.